This T cell receptor (beta chain) was documented in a study of response to subunit inactivated influenza vaccine. Study results and caveats: The authors offered the suggestion that each seasonal influenza vaccination recruits few new T cells.

A single record per CDR3 protein comes from TCRdb applying MiXCR to the RT-PCR reads. The sample has around 710,000 distinct CDR3 sequences; more than 11% are singletons. In its sample, this clonotype was seen a few times. Its cognate antigen is unknown. Germline lookup yields CDR1 DFQATT and CDR2 SNEGSKA (reference sequence). The CDR3 is made up of 16 amino acids. V was cut by 3 bases and J by 5 bases, with 22 bases left in between. This TCR came from a man aged 45-60 years who received an inactivated influenza vaccine. Source: PBMCs from blood, taken around two weeks before vaccination. The chain has TRBV20-1 and TRBJ2-5; tentative D call: TRBD2 (5 bases). The CDR3 DNA is TGCAGTGCTAGGGCCGCGGGCCTCAGGTTGCGGGAGACCCAGTACTTC. Amino acid sequence: CSARAAGLRLRETQYF.